This entry lists 30 T cell receptor beta chains sequenced from one sample in a study of cytomegalovirus exposure and HLA in healthy donors (TCRdb year 2017). To prepare the library, the immunoSEQ multiplex PCR assay was applied. Here the immuneACCESS table is served through TCRdb, limited to in-frame sequences with V and J called. Missing clones are a known gap in these copies; in checked studies unresolved V genes cover under half, and the rest lacks a known reason. This sample comprises about 400,000 clones, 86% of them detected only once. Roughly 0.82% of the sample belongs to the ten largest clones. Material for sequencing was PBMCs. The receptors stem from a woman aged 18 to 35 in good health and CMV-seronegative.

This chain connects TRBV5-6 to TRBJ1-4; D ambiguous. Trimming cost V 1 base and J 0 bases, with 4 bases left between them. This CDR3 is built from 14 residues. Germline lookup yields CDR1 SGHDT and CDR2 YYEEEE. This CDR3 is CASSLRATNEKLFF. The CDR3 DNA reads TGTGCCAGCAGCTTGAGAGCAACTAATGAAAAACTGTTTTTT.

This chain links TRBV15 with TRBJ1-3; a weak D match, TRBD1 (6 bases). V lost 0 bases to trimming and J lost 1 base, with 16 bases between them. The CDR3 covers 18 residues. Germline assignment: CDR1 LNHNV and CDR2 YYDKDF (reference sequence). This CDR3 is CATSRDRVGGRSGNTIYF. The CDR3 DNA is TGTGCCACCAGCAGAGATCGAGTGGGGGGGCGTTCTGGAAACACCATATATTTT.

This sequence joins TRBV27 and TRBJ2-7, with D possibly matching TRBD1 (5 bases). The CDR3 loop spans 15 amino acids. Trimming pared 3 bases from V and 1 base from J, leaving 13 bases between. The V gene's germline CDR1 is MNHEY and CDR2 SMNVEV (reference sequence). CDR3 sequence (DNA): TGTGCCAGCAGTTTGGTAGGGGCGAGGTCCTACGAGCAGTACTTC. Its protein product is CASSLVGARSYEQYF.

This chain uses TRBV27 with TRBJ2-3, with D possibly TRBD2 on 6 matching bases. The CDR3 spans 15 residues. The V end was cut by 8 bases, the J end by 2 bases, with 17 bases between. The germline V gene has CDR1 MNHEY and CDR2 SMNVEV (reference sequence). Here the CDR3 reads CASRRGVRATDTQYF. For the CDR3, the DNA is TGTGCCAGCCGGCGGGGCGTGCGAGCCACAGATACGCAGTATTTT.

The sample holds a few counts of this clone. The chain is built from TRBV9 and TRBJ2-7, with D perhaps TRBD1 (6 bases). The germline CDR1 and CDR2 sequences are SGDLS and YYNGEE. The germline V and J ends were trimmed by 3 bases and 4 bases, with 14 bases remaining between them. The CDR3 extends over 14 amino acids. The chain's CDR3 is CASSAGHAFYEQYF. The CDR3 DNA is TGTGCCAGCAGCGCGGGACACGCATTTTACGAGCAGTACTTC. Based on the CDR3 plus reference TRBV9 and TRBJ2-7, the full variable domain is DSGVTQTPKHLITATGQRVTLRCSPRSGDLSVYWYQQSLDQGLQFLIQYYNGEERAKGNILERFSAQQFPDLHSELNLSSLELGDSALYFCASSAGHAFYEQYFGPGTRLTVT.

This clone showed up just once. V usage is TRBV6-5 and J usage is TRBJ1-4; weak D call: TRBD1 (5 bases). V lost 4 bases to trimming and J lost 7 bases, with 13 bases between them. Per germline, CDR1 MNHEY and CDR2 SVGAGI. This CDR3 has 14 amino acids. CDR3 sequence reads: CASSSRAMGEKLFF. Written as DNA, the CDR3 is TGTGCCAGCAGTTCCAGGGCGATGGGTGAAAAACTGTTTTTT.

The chain carries TRBV19 and TRBJ2-7, with D maybe TRBD1 (6 bases). The V gene lost 5 bases and the J gene lost 4 bases, with 12 bases spanning the gap. The CDR3 sequence is 13 residues long. Germline V gives CDR1 LNHDA, CDR2 SQIVND (reference sequence). CDR3 in DNA: TGTGCCAGTAGTCGAGACAGGAGTTACGAGCAGTACTTC. Translating it yields CASSRDRSYEQYF.

V gene TRBV6-7 combines with J gene TRBJ1-4, with D possibly TRBD1 on 5 matching bases. TRBV6-7 is filed as an ORF, its function uncertain. The CDR3 is 14 amino acids. V was cut by 8 bases and J by 8 bases, with 18 bases left in between. The CDR3 reads CASAEPSGGEKLFF. As DNA, the CDR3 is TGTGCCAGCGCCGAACCTTCGGGGGGGGAAAAACTGTTTTTT.

CDR3 residues: CASSLVDSEVVETQYF. The CDR3 nucleotides read TGTGCCAGCAGTTTAGTCGACTCCGAGGTAGTTGAGACCCAGTACTTC. The chain joins TRBV28 to TRBJ2-5; D unclear. V lost 2 bases to trimming and J lost 5 bases, with 18 bases between them. CDR1 is MDHEN, CDR2 SYDVKM, per germline. The CDR3 covers 16 residues.

Only a few counts were recorded for this clone. The chain carries TRBV28 and TRBJ1-2, with unresolved D. The germline V and J ends were trimmed by 5 bases and 2 bases, with 9 bases remaining between them. The CDR3 runs to 13 residues. CDR1 is MDHEN and CDR2 is SYDVKM in the germline V gene. The CDR3 reads CASSAQRNYGYTF. The CDR3 DNA is TGTGCCAGCAGTGCCCAGAGGAACTATGGCTACACCTTC.

This rearrangement joins TRBV4-1 to TRBJ2-1; possibly TRBD2 for D (6 bases). The germline V and J ends were trimmed by 1 base and 0 bases, with 13 bases remaining between them. CDR1 and CDR2 from the germline V gene are MGHRA and YSYEKL. The CDR3 sequence is 17 residues long. Here the CDR3 reads CASSQGLRDFSYNEQFF. CDR3 nucleotide sequence: TGCGCCAGCAGCCAAGGCCTCCGGGACTTCTCCTACAATGAGCAGTTCTTC.

This clone was seen more than once but under ten times. The chain uses TRBV5-1 and TRBJ1-2; 10 nucleotides align to TRBD1. The V gene's germline CDR1 is SGHRS and CDR2 YFSETQ. The junction had 8 bases not matched to a gene; V was cut back by 0 bases and J by 6 bases. This CDR3 comprises 16 residues. The chain's CDR3 is CASSLDSTGGRNGYTF. The CDR3 DNA reads as TGCGCCAGCAGCTTGGACTCGACAGGGGGCCGGAATGGCTACACCTTC.

This chain links TRBV5-4 with TRBJ1-1; no reliable D call. The germline V gene has CDR1 SGHNT and CDR2 YYREEE (reference sequence). V was clipped by 4 bases and J by 6 bases, with 16 bases between them. The CDR3 is 14 amino acids. This chain's CDR3 is CASSPGRGNPEAFF. The CDR3 DNA reads as TGTGCCAGCAGCCCTGGACGAGGGAATCCTGAAGCTTTCTTT.

This chain uses TRBV6-1 with TRBJ1-3; tentative D call: TRBD1 (5 bases). The CDR3 loop spans 16 amino acids. The germline V gene has CDR1 MNHNS and CDR2 SASEGT. V dropped 3 bases and J dropped 4 bases, with 16 bases sitting between them. The CDR3, as DNA: TGTGCCAGCAGTGACAGGGAAGGGTCTCTGGGAAACACCATATATTTT. It encodes CASSDREGSLGNTIYF.

The rearrangement joins TRBV27 to TRBJ2-5; the match to TRBD1 covers 10 bases. The CDR3 consists of 15 residues. V trimming: 6 bases; J trimming: 4 bases; junction bases outside the gene matches: 8. CDR1 and CDR2 (germline): MNHEY, SMNVEV (reference sequence). The CDR3 DNA sequence: TGTGCCAGCAGGCCCGGGACAGGGGTATCAGAGACCCAGTACTTC. This gives the protein CASRPGTGVSETQYF.

The chain carries TRBV15 and TRBJ2-2; D uncertain. The V end was cut by 0 bases, the J end by 1 base, with 6 bases between. The CDR3 contains 15 residues. The germline V gene encodes CDR1 LNHNV and CDR2 YYDKDF (reference sequence). The CDR3 DNA sequence: TGTGCCACCAGCAGAGATGTCGTGAACACCGGGGAGCTGTTTTTT. The encoded protein is CATSRDVVNTGELFF. Full variable domain (remainder filled in from reference TRBV15 and TRBJ2-2): DAMVIQNPRYQVTQFGKPVTLSCSQTLNHNVMYWYQQKSSQAPKLLFHYYDKDFNNEADTPDNFQSRRPNTSFCFLDIRSPGLGDTAMYLCATSRDVVNTGELFFGEGSRLTVL.

CDR3 region: CASSEVQREAFF. For the CDR3, the DNA is TGTGCCAGCAGTGAAGTTCAGCGTGAAGCTTTCTTT. The V gene is TRBV6-1, the J gene TRBJ1-1, with D unclear. This CDR3 is 12 amino acids long. CDR1 and CDR2 (germline): MNHNS, SASEGT. Trimming left V 1 base short and J 7 bases short, with 7 bases between.

V and J are TRBV11-2 and TRBJ2-7, with a possible D match to TRBD2 (5 bases). CDR3 length: 14 amino acids. Germline CDR1 and CDR2: SGHAT and FQNNGV. V shed 5 bases and J shed 0 bases, with 11 bases lying between them. The CDR3 region is CASSPTGFSYEQYF. The CDR3 bases are TGTGCCAGCAGCCCCACGGGATTCTCCTACGAGCAGTACTTC.

This chain joins TRBV28 and TRBJ1-2; TRBD1 aligns across 9 bases. The germline CDR1 and CDR2 sequences are MDHEN and SYDVKM. This CDR3 has 15 amino acids. Unmatched junction bases numbered 9, after V lost 5 bases and J lost 5 bases. CDR3 in DNA: TGTGCCAGCAGTCCCCCGACAGGGGGGTGGTATGGCTACACCTTC. This gives the protein CASSPPTGGWYGYTF.

This chain joins TRBV10-2 and TRBJ2-3; TRBD1 matches 8 bases. Unmatched junction bases numbered 11, after V lost 2 bases and J lost 4 bases. Germline loops: CDR1 WSHSY, CDR2 SAAADI. The CDR3 totals 17 residues. The CDR3 is CASSEPGVQGASDTQYF. CDR3 nucleotides: TGCGCCAGCAGTGAGCCCGGGGTCCAGGGGGCATCAGATACGCAGTATTTT.

The J gene is TRBJ1-1, the V gene TRBV7-9; D is undetermined. CDR1 is SEHNR and CDR2 is FQNEAQ in the germline V gene (reference sequence). The CDR3 sequence is 12 residues long. With 5 bases removed from V and 8 bases from J, the gap between germline ends came to 12 bases. CDR3 sequence reads: CASSASRVEAFF. The CDR3 coding sequence is TGTGCCAGCAGCGCCTCACGGGTGGAAGCTTTCTTT.

This clone was recorded once. The chain carries TRBV13 and TRBJ2-5; maybe TRBD1 (6 bases). V dropped 5 bases and J dropped 3 bases, with 16 bases sitting between them. Germline loops: CDR1 PRHDT, CDR2 FYEKMQ (reference sequence). CDR3 length equals 15 residues. CDR3 sequence reads: CASSGGPGQEETQYF. In DNA, the CDR3 is TGTGCCAGCAGCGGCGGACCGGGACAAGAAGAGACCCAGTACTTC.

The gene calls are TRBV7-9 and TRBJ2-3; 14 bases line up with TRBD2. The CDR3 is made up of 16 amino acids. CDR1 is SEHNR and CDR2 is FQNEAQ in the germline V gene (reference sequence). V dropped 3 bases and J dropped 3; count of bases not matched to a gene: 2. CDR3 loop: CASSFRTSGRTDTQYF. In nucleotides, the CDR3 is TGTGCCAGCAGCTTTCGGACTAGCGGGAGGACAGATACGCAGTATTTT.

The chain combines TRBV6-1 with TRBJ2-1; the D gene is possibly TRBD2 (7 bases). Germline V CDR1 and CDR2: MNHNS, SASEGT. Trimming took off 4 bases at V and 4 bases at J, with 14 bases between the two ends. The CDR3 sequence is 15 residues long. The CDR3 sequence: CASSGGGGNYNEQFF. The CDR3 nucleotides read TGTGCCAGCAGTGGAGGGGGGGGCAATTACAATGAGCAGTTCTTC.

The V call is TRBV6-6, the J call TRBJ1-4; 8 bases match TRBD1. Germline-derived CDR1 and CDR2 are MNHNY and SVGAGI (reference sequence). The CDR3 extends over 15 amino acids. Losses at the gene ends were 5 bases for V and 7 bases for J; bases not matched to a gene: 9. In DNA, the CDR3 is TGTGCCAGCAGTCCGACAGGGGAAGGGGGTGAAAAACTGTTTTTT. Its translation: CASSPTGEGGEKLFF.

The CDR3 DNA follows: TGCGCCAGCAGTGAGTCGACATGGCTGGGCTACGAGCAGTACTTC. The encoded protein is CASSESTWLGYEQYF. V and J are TRBV10-2 and TRBJ2-7; D unresolved. The V gene's germline CDR1 is WSHSY and CDR2 SAAADI. This CDR3 has 15 residues. With 0 bases removed from V and 3 bases from J, the gap between germline ends came to 12 bases.

CDR3 protein: CASSPLGQSLYEQYF. CDR3 DNA sequence: TGTGCCAGTAGTCCGTTGGGACAGTCCCTCTACGAGCAGTACTTC. The chain employs TRBV19 and TRBJ2-7; 7 bases agree with TRBD1. Trimming at V came to 5 bases and at J to 3 bases, leaving 10 bases not matched to a gene. The CDR3 totals 15 residues. Per the germline V gene, CDR1 is LNHDA and CDR2 is SQIVND (reference sequence).

The chain has TRBV6-1 and TRBJ2-7, with D maybe TRBD2 (6 bases). V gave up 6 bases and J gave up 7 bases, with 13 bases separating them. The CDR3 has 12 residues. Germline loops: CDR1 MNHNS, CDR2 SASEGT. CDR3 nucleotide sequence: TGTGCCAGCAGGGGACTTGGGGGAGAGCAGTACTTC. Its translation is CASRGLGGEQYF.

The chain joins TRBV5-1 to TRBJ2-1; 8 nucleotides agree with TRBD2. Per germline, CDR1 SGHRS and CDR2 YFSETQ. The CDR3 is 12 amino acids. Unmatched junction bases numbered 4, after V lost 4 bases and J lost 10 bases. CDR3 protein: CASSPIAGEQFF. In DNA, the CDR3 is TGCGCCAGCAGCCCTATAGCGGGGGAGCAGTTCTTC.

The chain combines TRBV28 with TRBJ1-4; 8 bases match TRBD1. Losses at the gene ends were 2 bases for V and 4 bases for J; bases not matched to a gene: 3. The germline CDR1 and CDR2 sequences are MDHEN and SYDVKM. The CDR3 length is 15 residues. As DNA, the CDR3 is TGTGCCAGCAGTTTACCAGGACAGGGTAATGAAAAACTGTTTTTT. Translation: CASSLPGQGNEKLFF.